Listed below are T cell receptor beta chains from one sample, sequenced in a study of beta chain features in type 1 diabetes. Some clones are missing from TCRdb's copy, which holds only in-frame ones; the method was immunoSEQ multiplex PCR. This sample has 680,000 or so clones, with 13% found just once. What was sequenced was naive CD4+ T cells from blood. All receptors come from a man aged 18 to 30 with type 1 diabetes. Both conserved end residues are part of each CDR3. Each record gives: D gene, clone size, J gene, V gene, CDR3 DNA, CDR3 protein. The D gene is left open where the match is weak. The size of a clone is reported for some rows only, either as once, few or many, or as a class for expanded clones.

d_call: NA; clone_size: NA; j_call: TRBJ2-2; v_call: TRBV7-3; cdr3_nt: TGTGCCAGCGGGATTTCGAACACCGGGGAGCTGTTTTTT; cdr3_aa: CASGISNTGELFF
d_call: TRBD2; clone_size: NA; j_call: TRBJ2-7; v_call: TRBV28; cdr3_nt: TGTGCCAGCAATGGAGTAGCGGGGGGGCCCGCCTACGAGCAGTACTTC; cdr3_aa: CASNGVAGGPAYEQYF
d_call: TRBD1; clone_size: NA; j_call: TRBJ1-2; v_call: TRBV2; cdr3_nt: TGTGCCAGCAGTGAACAGGGGGACTATGGCTACACCTTC; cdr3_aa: CASSEQGDYGYTF
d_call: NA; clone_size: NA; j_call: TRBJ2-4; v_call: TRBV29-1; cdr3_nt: TGCAGCGTTGAGACTATCGGGGGAGAGGGCCTTCAGTACTTC; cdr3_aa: CSVETIGGEGLQYF
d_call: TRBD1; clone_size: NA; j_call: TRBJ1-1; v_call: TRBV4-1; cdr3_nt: TGCGCCAGCAGCCAAGAAGGGGACAGGGGAGACACTGAAGCTTTCTTT; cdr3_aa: CASSQEGDRGDTEAFF
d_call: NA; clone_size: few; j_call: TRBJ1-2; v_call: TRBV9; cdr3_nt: TGTGCCAGCAGCGTAGCTACGGTGGGGGCGGGCGAAGGCTACACCTTC; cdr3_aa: CASSVATVGAGEGYTF
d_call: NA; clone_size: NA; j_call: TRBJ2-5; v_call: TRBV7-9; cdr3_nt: TGTGCCAGCAGTCCCAGCGAAGAGACCCAGTACTTC; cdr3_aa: CASSPSEETQYF
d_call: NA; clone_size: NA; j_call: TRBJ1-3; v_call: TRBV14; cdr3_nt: TGTGCCAGCAGCCAATGGTACACCATATATTTT; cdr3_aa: CASSQWYTIYF
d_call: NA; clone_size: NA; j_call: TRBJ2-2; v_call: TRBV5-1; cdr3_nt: TGCGCCAGCAGCTTGGGTAGCACGAACACCGGGGAGCTGTTTTTT; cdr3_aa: CASSLGSTNTGELFF
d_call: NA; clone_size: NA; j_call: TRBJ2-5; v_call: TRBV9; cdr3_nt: TGTGCCAGCAGCGTATTGCTGGGGACCCAAGAGACCCAGTACTTC; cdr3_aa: CASSVLLGTQETQYF
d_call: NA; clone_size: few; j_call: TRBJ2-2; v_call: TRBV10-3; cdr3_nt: TGTGCCATCAGTGAGTGGGAGTTGAACACCGGGGAGCTGTTTTTT; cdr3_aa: CAISEWELNTGELFF
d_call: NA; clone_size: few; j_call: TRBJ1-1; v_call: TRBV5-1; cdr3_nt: TGCGCCAGCAGCCCAGGAAATACGGGCCCGAACACTGAAGCTTTCTTT; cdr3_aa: CASSPGNTGPNTEAFF
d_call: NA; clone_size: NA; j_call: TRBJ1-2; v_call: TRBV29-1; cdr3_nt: TGCAGCGTCGCAGGGGAGAACTATGGCTACACCTTC; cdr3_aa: CSVAGENYGYTF
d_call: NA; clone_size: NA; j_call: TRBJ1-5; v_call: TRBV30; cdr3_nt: TGTGCCTGGAGTGAGGGGGGCAATCAGCCCCAGCATTTT; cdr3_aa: CAWSEGGNQPQHF
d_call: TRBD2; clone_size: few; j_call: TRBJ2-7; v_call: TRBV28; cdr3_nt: TGTGCCAGCAGTTTCGGGCCGAGCGGGGGGGCCTACGAGCAGTACTTC; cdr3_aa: CASSFGPSGGAYEQYF
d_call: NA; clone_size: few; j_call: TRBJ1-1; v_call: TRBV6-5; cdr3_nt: TGTGCCAGCAGTGCCAAAATAAACACTGAAGCTTTCTTT; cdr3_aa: CASSAKINTEAFF
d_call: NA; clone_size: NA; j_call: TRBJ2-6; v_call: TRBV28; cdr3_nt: TGTGCCAGCAGTTTATCGGGATCGCACTCTGGGGCCAACGTCCTGACTTTC; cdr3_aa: CASSLSGSHSGANVLTF
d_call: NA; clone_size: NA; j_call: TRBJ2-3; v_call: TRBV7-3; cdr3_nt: TGTGCCAGCAGCCAGAATCCACAGGGTTTGGATACGCAGTATTTT; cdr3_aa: CASSQNPQGLDTQYF
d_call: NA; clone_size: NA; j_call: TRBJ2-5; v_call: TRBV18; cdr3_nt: TGTGCCAGCTCACCTTCGGCGGGGGAGACCCAGTACTTC; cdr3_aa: CASSPSAGETQYF
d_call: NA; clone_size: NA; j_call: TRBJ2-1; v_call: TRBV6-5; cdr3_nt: TGTGCCAGCAGTTACTCGTCAGGAGCCTACAATGAGCAGTTCTTC; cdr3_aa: CASSYSSGAYNEQFF
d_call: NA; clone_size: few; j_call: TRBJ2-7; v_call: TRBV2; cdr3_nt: TGTGCCAGCAGAAAAATGGACACGGACTACGAGCAGTACTTC; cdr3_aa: CASRKMDTDYEQYF
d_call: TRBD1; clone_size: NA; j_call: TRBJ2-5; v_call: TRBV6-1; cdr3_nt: TGTGCCAGCAGTGAAGACGGGGGCAGGGGGCTCGTGGAGACCCAGTACTTC; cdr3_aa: CASSEDGGRGLVETQYF
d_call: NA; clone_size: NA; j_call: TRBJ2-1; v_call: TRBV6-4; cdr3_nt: TGTGCCAGCAGGCTCCAATCAGACTCCTACAATGAGCAGTTCTTC; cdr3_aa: CASRLQSDSYNEQFF
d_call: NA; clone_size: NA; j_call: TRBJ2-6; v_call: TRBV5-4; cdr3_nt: TGTGCCAGCAGCCAATTAGGTACAATCTCTGGGGCCAACGTCCTGACTTTC; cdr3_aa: CASSQLGTISGANVLTF
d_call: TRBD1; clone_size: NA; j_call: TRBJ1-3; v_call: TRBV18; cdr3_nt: TGTGCCAGCTCACCCAGGACAGGCTCTGGAAACACCATATATTTT; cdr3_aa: CASSPRTGSGNTIYF
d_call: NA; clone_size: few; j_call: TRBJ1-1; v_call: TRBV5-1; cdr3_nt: TGCGCCAGCAGCTTGGAGGTAGGGGAGAACACTGAAGCTTTCTTT; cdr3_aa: CASSLEVGENTEAFF
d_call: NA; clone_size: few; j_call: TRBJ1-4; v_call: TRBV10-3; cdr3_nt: TGTGCCATCAGCCCCGACCCGGGCCCGAATGAAAAACTGTTTTTT; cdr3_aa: CAISPDPGPNEKLFF
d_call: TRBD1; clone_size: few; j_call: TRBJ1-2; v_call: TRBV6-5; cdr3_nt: TGTGCCAGCAGTATTGGGACAGGTGGCTACACCTTC; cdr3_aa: CASSIGTGGYTF
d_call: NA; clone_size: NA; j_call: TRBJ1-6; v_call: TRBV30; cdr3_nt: TGTGCCTACTCGGGAGGGCATAACTCACCCCTCCACTTT; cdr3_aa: CAYSGGHNSPLHF
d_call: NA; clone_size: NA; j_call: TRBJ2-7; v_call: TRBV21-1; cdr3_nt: TGTGCCAGCAGCAAAGGCCTTGGGACCTTCAACTACGAGCAGTACTTC; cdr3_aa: CASSKGLGTFNYEQYF
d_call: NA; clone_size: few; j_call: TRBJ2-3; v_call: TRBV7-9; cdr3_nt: TGTGCCAGCAGCTTGGCAGATACGCAGTATTTT; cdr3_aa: CASSLADTQYF
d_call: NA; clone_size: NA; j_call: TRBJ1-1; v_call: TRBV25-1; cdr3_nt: TGTGCCAGCAGTGAATGGGGGGGGAACACTGAAGCTTTCTTT; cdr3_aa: CASSEWGGNTEAFF
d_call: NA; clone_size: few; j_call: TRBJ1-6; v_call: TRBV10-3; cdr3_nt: TGTGCCATCGGGAATAATTCACCCCTCCACTTT; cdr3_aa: CAIGNNSPLHF
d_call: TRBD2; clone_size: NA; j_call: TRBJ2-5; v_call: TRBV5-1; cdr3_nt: TGCGCCAGCAGCTTTACTAGCGAAGAGACCCAGTACTTC; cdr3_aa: CASSFTSEETQYF
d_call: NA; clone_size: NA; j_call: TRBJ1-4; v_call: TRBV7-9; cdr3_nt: TGTGCCAGCAGCCCCCGCTGGGAGGATGAAAAACTGTTTTTT; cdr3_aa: CASSPRWEDEKLFF
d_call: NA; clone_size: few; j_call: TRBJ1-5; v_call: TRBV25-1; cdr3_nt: TGTGCCAGCAGTGACCAAACGGGCCTCGGGAATCAGCCCCAGCATTTT; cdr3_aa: CASSDQTGLGNQPQHF
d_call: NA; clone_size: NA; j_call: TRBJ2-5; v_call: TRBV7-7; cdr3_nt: TGTGCCAGCAGCCCTGGGGCTGGCTACCCGGAGACCCAGTACTTC; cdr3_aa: CASSPGAGYPETQYF
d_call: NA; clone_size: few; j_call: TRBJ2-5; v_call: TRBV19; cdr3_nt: TGTGCCAGTAGTATACTGGGAGAGACCCAGTACTTC; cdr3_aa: CASSILGETQYF
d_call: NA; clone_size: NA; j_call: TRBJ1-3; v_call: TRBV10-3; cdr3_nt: TGTGCCATCAGTGAGTCGGGAACAGGGAGCTCTGGAAACACCATATATTTT; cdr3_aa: CAISESGTGSSGNTIYF
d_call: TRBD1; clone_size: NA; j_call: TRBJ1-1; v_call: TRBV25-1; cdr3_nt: TGTGCCAGCAGTGAGGACAGGGGTGGCACTGAAGCTTTCTTT; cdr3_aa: CASSEDRGGTEAFF
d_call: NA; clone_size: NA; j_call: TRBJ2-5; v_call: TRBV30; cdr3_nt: TGTGCCTGGAGTATCGTAGAAGAGACCCAGTACTTC; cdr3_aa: CAWSIVEETQYF
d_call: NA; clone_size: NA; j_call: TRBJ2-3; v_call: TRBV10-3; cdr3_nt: TGTGCCATCAGTGGCGGGACAAGCCCCGATACGCAGTATTTT; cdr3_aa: CAISGGTSPDTQYF
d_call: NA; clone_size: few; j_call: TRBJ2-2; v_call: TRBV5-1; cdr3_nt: TGCGCCAGCAGCTTGATGGCAGCGAACACCGGGGAGCTGTTTTTT; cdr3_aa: CASSLMAANTGELFF